These 26 T cell receptor beta chains share one sample of origin, sequenced in a study of T and B cells in COVID-19 patients. TRB rearrangements were amplified by multiplex PCR with BIOMED2 TRB-A/B primers. TCRdb processed the multiplex PCR reads anew with MiXCR; each CDR3 protein has one entry. The data show around 15,000 distinct CDR3 sequences, roughly 31% seen once. TRB was amplified from around 250-500 ng of blood genomic DNA. Material: blood. Receptors originate from a human donor who had recovered from COVID-19.

This clonotype was detected only a few times. V is TRBV24-1 and J is TRBJ2-3; D unresolved. Trimming took off 4 bases at V and 8 bases at J, with 12 bases between the two ends. The germline V gene encodes CDR1 KGHDR and CDR2 SFDVKD. This CDR3 is built from 13 residues. CDR3 nucleotides: TGTGCCACCAGTGACACTGGACCAGGTACGCAGTATTTT. Protein sequence: CATSDTGPGTQYF.

This clonotype is deemed medium-sized. This chain links TRBV19 with TRBJ2-3, with a tentative D call TRBD2 (6 bases). CDR3 length: 15 amino acids. The germline CDR1 and CDR2 sequences are LNHDA and SQIVND (reference sequence). V lost 3 bases and J 1 base, leaving 11 bases between the germline ends. The CDR3 DNA reads TGTGCCAGTAGTATGTCTCCGGGGGGCACAGATACGCAGTATTTT. This sequence encodes CASSMSPGGTDTQYF.

This clonotype came up a few times. The J gene is TRBJ2-1, the V gene TRBV12-3 or TRBV12-4; D gene unclear. Trimming pared 4 bases from V and 3 bases from J, leaving 16 bases between. The CDR3 loop spans 16 amino acids. The CDR3 region is CASSSGPPLGYNEQFF. The CDR3 DNA is TGTGCCAGCAGTTCTGGCCCACCTTTGGGCTACAATGAGCAGTTCTTC.

The gene calls are TRBV6-5 and TRBJ1-1; D is unclear. CDR1 MNHEY and CDR2 SVGAGI come from the germline V gene. The CDR3 length is 12 residues. The V gene lost 6 bases and the J gene lost 2 bases, with 7 bases spanning the gap. The CDR3 loop is CASSFPNTEAFF. The CDR3 bases are TGTGCCAGCAGCTTCCCTAACACTGAAGCTTTCTTT.

This clonotype was detected a few times. The gene calls are TRBV12-3 or TRBV12-4 and TRBJ1-1; the D is unclear. This CDR3 is built from 13 residues. V dropped 5 bases and J dropped 5 bases, with 12 bases sitting between them. The CDR3 DNA follows: TGTGCCAGCAGTCCCCTCGGGAGGACTGAAGCTTTCTTT. Its translation: CASSPLGRTEAFF.

This rearrangement joins TRBV20-1 to TRBJ2-7; TRBD1 might be the D (6 bases). V gave up 0 bases and J gave up 2 bases, with 14 bases separating them. Germline V gene lookup returns CDR1 DFQATT and CDR2 SNEGSKA (reference sequence). CDR3 length: 15 residues. This CDR3 reads CSARDQGTPTYEQYF. Written as DNA, the CDR3 is TGCAGTGCTAGAGATCAAGGGACACCGACCTACGAGCAGTACTTC.

This CDR3 is CASSQGTGPYEQYF. DNA for the CDR3: TGCGCCAGCAGCCAGGGGACGGGACCCTACGAGCAGTACTTC. The V call is TRBV4-3, the J call TRBJ2-7; D possibly matches TRBD1 or TRBD2 (5 bases each). Trimming shortened V by 3 bases and J by 2 bases, and 11 bases separated the two germline ends. Germline lookup yields CDR1 LGHNA and CDR2 YSLEER. CDR3 length: 14 amino acids.

The CDR3 protein is CAWSFGNYGYTF. CDR3 nucleotide sequence: TGTGCCTGGAGTTTCGGGAACTATGGCTACACCTTC. The chain joins TRBV30 to TRBJ1-2; D ambiguous. This CDR3 contains 12 residues. Germline CDR1 GTSNPN, CDR2 SVGIG (reference sequence). V lost 2 bases, J lost 2 bases, and 6 bases lay in between.

This clonotype was recorded many times. V is TRBV19 and J is TRBJ2-7, with a weak D call TRBD1 (5 bases). CDR1 is LNHDA and CDR2 is SQIVND in the germline V gene (reference sequence). CDR3 length: 16 amino acids. V lost 6 bases to trimming and J lost 2 bases, with 20 bases between them. The CDR3 region is CASRRGGGEEPYEQYF. The DNA for the CDR3 is TGTGCCAGTAGAAGGGGTGGTGGGGAAGAACCCTACGAGCAGTACTTC.

The rearrangement links TRBV6-5 to TRBJ1-1; a possible D gene is TRBD1 (5 bases). V was trimmed by 8 bases and J by 2 bases, leaving 21 bases between them. Germline V gene sequence: CDR1 MNHEY, CDR2 SVGAGI. The CDR3 runs 16 residues. In DNA form, the CDR3 reads TGTGCCAGCGGGCCAGGGCCCACTTCTGGAAACACTGAAGCTTTCTTT. It codes for CASGPGPTSGNTEAFF.

A few counts support this clonotype. The chain recombines TRBV5-4 with TRBJ1-2, with a weak D call TRBD1 (5 bases). Trimming removed 3 bases at V and 7 bases at J, with 10 bases between. The CDR3 has 12 amino acids. CDR1 is SGHNT and CDR2 is YYREEE in the germline V gene (reference sequence). DNA of the CDR3: TGTGCCAGCAGCTCGGACATGCCTGGCTACACCTTC. It encodes CASSSDMPGYTF.

This clonotype appeared a few times. This chain connects TRBV30 to TRBJ1-2; D is unclear. V was shortened by 0 bases and J by 1 base, with 12 bases between the two germline ends. The germline gives CDR1 GTSNPN, CDR2 SVGIG (reference sequence). The CDR3 runs to 15 residues. This CDR3 is CAWSVPERYNYGYTF. Here the CDR3 DNA reads TGTGCCTGGAGTGTACCGGAGAGATATAACTATGGCTACACCTTC.

The chain uses TRBV4-3 and TRBJ1-2; no clear D gene. Germline CDR1 and CDR2: LGHNA and YSLEER. This CDR3 has 14 residues. Trimming cost V 1 base and J 9 bases, with 15 bases left between them. The CDR3 loop is CASSQGVGLERYTF. DNA of the CDR3: TGCGCCAGCAGCCAAGGGGTAGGGCTTGAGCGCTACACCTTC.

Concerning this clonotype: At one end, the junction sequence differs from germline, possibly due to a read error. V usage is TRBV5-1 and J usage is TRBJ2-2, with D maybe TRBD2 (5 bases). The CDR3 contains 16 residues. Germline assignment: CDR1 SGHRS and CDR2 YFSETQ. CDR3 sequence: CASSPGVRENTGELFF. The CDR3 nucleotides read TGTGCCAGCAGCCCTGGAGTACGGGAGAACACCGGGGAGCTGTTTTTT.

The chain carries TRBV19 and TRBJ1-5, with 9 bases matching TRBD1. Germline V CDR1 and CDR2: LNHDA, SQIVND (reference sequence). Losses at the gene ends were 2 bases for V and 0 bases for J; bases not matched to a gene: 2. The CDR3 covers 16 residues. CDR3 nucleotide sequence: TGTGCCAGTAGTATAATGGGACAGGGTAGCAATCAGCCCCAGCATTTT. Translation gives CASSIMGQGSNQPQHF.

This clonotype is judged medium-sized. The chain is built from TRBV6-1 and TRBJ2-1, with 7 bases that match TRBD1. Germline V lookup: CDR1 MNHNS, CDR2 SASEGT. With V trimmed by 8 bases and J by 8 bases, 9 bases remained unmatched. The CDR3 length is 13 residues. CDR3 nucleotides: TGTGCCAGCGGAAAGGGGGCGCGGTATGAGCAGTTCTTC. Its translation is CASGKGARYEQFF.

V is TRBV7-2 and J is TRBJ2-2; D is possibly TRBD1 or TRBD2 (6 bases each). Per the germline V gene, CDR1 is SGHTA and CDR2 is FQGNSA. This CDR3 is built from 13 residues. V was clipped by 8 bases and J by 6 bases, with 13 bases between them. In nucleotides, the CDR3 is TGTGCCAGCGAGGGGGGAATGGCCGGGGAGCTGTTTTTT. Translation gives CASEGGMAGELFF.

This clonotype is labeled as medium-sized. This chain uses TRBV19 with TRBJ2-2; 7 bases line up with TRBD1. The CDR3 is 15 residues long. J lost 6 bases, V lost 5 bases, and 9 bases had no gene match. Germline CDR1 LNHDA, CDR2 SQIVND (reference sequence). The CDR3 spells CASSEGQAGAGELFF. The CDR3 DNA reads as TGTGCCAGTAGTGAAGGACAGGCTGGGGCCGGGGAGCTGTTTTTT.

At least ten counts were recorded for this clonotype. The rearrangement links TRBV30 to TRBJ2-6; D is unclear. With 5 bases removed from V and 1 base from J, the gap between germline ends came to 6 bases. Germline lookup yields CDR1 GTSNPN and CDR2 SVGIG (reference sequence). There are 13 residues in the CDR3. The CDR3 bases are TGTGCCTGGGGTATATCTGGGGCCAACGTCCTGACTTTC. Residues: CAWGISGANVLTF.

This clonotype qualifies as medium-sized. The gene calls are TRBV19 and TRBJ1-5; D is possibly TRBD1 (5 bases). There are 14 residues in the CDR3. V shed 3 bases and J shed 1 base, with 7 bases lying between them. The germline CDR1 and CDR2 sequences are LNHDA and SQIVND (reference sequence). The CDR3 here is CASSIRDSNQPQHF. Written as DNA, the CDR3 is TGTGCCAGTAGTATCCGGGACAGCAATCAGCCCCAGCATTTT. Together with reference TRBV19 and TRBJ1-5, the CDR3 gives the full variable domain: DGGITQSPKYLFRKEGQNVTLSCEQNLNHDAMYWYRQDPGQGLRLIYYSQIVNDFQKGDIAEGYSVSREKKESFPLTVTSAQKNPTAFYLCASSIRDSNQPQHFGDGTRLSIL.

This clonotype appeared a few times. V is TRBV12-3 or TRBV12-4 and J is TRBJ2-1; no definite D call. The CDR3 contains 12 residues. Trimming took off 7 bases at V and 3 bases at J, with 7 bases between the two ends. The CDR3 spells CASTGSYNEQFF. The CDR3 bases are TGTGCCAGCACGGGCAGCTACAATGAGCAGTTCTTC.

Comments on this clonotype: A much larger clone is a single base away; this may be a read error. The rearrangement uses TRBV27 and TRBJ2-2; no reliable D call. V was pared by 2 bases and J by 2 bases, with 12 bases between. The CDR3 is made up of 16 amino acids. Germline V gene sequence: CDR1 MNHEY, CDR2 SMNVEV (reference sequence). DNA of the CDR3: TGTGCCAGCAGTTTAATTACAGCAAGAAACACCGGGGAGCTGTTTTTT. It yields the protein CASSLITARNTGELFF.

In the case of this clonotype: At one boundary the junction diverges from the germline segment, which might be a read error. The V and J genes are TRBV6-5 and TRBJ2-7; 7 bases agree with TRBD2. Germline V gene lookup returns CDR1 MNHEY and CDR2 SVGAGI. The CDR3 runs 15 residues. The CDR3 region has the DNA TGTACCAGCAGTTACTCTGGTGGGGGGGACTACGAGCAGTACTTC. Residues: CTSSYSGGGDYEQYF.

The chain employs TRBV6-5 and TRBJ1-2; D may be TRBD1 (5 bases). Germline CDR1 reads MNHEY; CDR2 reads SVGAGI. V dropped 0 bases and J dropped 7 bases, with 9 bases sitting between them. The CDR3 length is 13 residues. This CDR3 reads CASSYSSQAGYTF. The CDR3 region has the DNA TGTGCCAGCAGTTACTCGTCACAGGCTGGCTACACCTTC.

The chain carries TRBV6-2 or TRBV6-3 and TRBJ2-5; TRBD2 matches at 12 bases. The germline CDR1 and CDR2 sequences are MNHEY and SVGEGT. V was pared by 2 bases and J by 4 bases, with 11 bases of the junction left unmatched. The CDR3 length is 18 residues. For the CDR3, the DNA is TGTGCCAGCAGTTACCCGCCCCCGGGACTAGCGGGCGGAGAGACCCAGTACTTC. Translation gives CASSYPPPGLAGGETQYF.

In this sample, this clonotype turned up once. The chain employs TRBV11-3 and TRBJ2-7; D gene uncertain. This CDR3 spans 15 amino acids. Trimming removed 5 bases from V and 3 bases from J, with 17 bases in between. Germline V lookup: CDR1 SGHNT, CDR2 YENEEA. CDR3 amino acids: CASSQEASAIYEQYF. Here the CDR3 DNA reads TGTGCCAGCAGCCAAGAGGCCAGTGCGATCTACGAGCAGTACTTC. Supplemented by reference TRBV11-3 and TRBJ2-7, the full variable domain reads EAGVVQSPRYKIIEKKQPVAFWCNPISGHNTLYWYLQNLGQGPELLIRYENEEAVDDSQLPKDRFSAERLKGVDSTLKIQPAELGDSAVYLCASSQEASAIYEQYFGPGTRLTVT.